One and the same sample provided the 13 T cell receptor beta chains below, sequenced in a study of blood T cells in healthy people across ages. Through a sample-barcoded 5' primer and a J-beta primer mix, a second PCR was run for 7 to 11 cycles. In TCRdb, the 5' RACE reads were re-called with MiXCR into one record per CDR3 protein. In the table there are some 930,000 distinct CDR3 sequences, 25% to 30% of which are singletons. The data were also submitted as part of a second study, on T cells of mothers and their children.

Sequenced input: blood. These receptors all stem from a woman aged 40 to 50 in good health.

The chain recombines TRBV25-1 with TRBJ2-6; 7 positions agree with TRBD2. The CDR3 is 17 residues long. V shed 0 bases, J shed 2 bases, and the junction held 4 bases outside the gene matches. CDR1 MGHDK and CDR2 SYGVNS come from the germline V gene. This CDR3 is CASSEYGRGAGANVLTF. The CDR3 DNA sequence: TGTGCCAGCAGTGAATATGGGAGGGGTGCTGGGGCCAACGTCCTGACTTTC.

This clonotype was picked up a small number of times. This sequence joins TRBV29-1 and TRBJ2-5; D is possibly TRBD2 (5 bases). Trimming shortened V by 4 bases and J by 4 bases, and 13 bases separated the two germline ends. CDR3 length: 13 amino acids. CDR1 is SQVTM and CDR2 is ANQGSEA in the germline V gene. CDR3 in amino acids: CSVGRVRGETQYF. The CDR3 DNA reads as TGCAGCGTTGGAAGGGTTCGGGGAGAGACCCAGTACTTC. The full variable domain, completed using reference TRBV29-1 and TRBJ2-5, is SAVISQKPSRDICQRGTSLTIQCQVDSQVTMMFWYRQQPGQSLTLIATANQGSEATYESGFVIDKFPISRPNLTFSTLTVSNMSPEDSSIYLCSVGRVRGETQYFGPGTRLLVL.

This clonotype turned up a few times. The chain has TRBV6-6 and TRBJ2-7, with D possibly matching TRBD1 (5 bases). The CDR3 length is 16 residues. Germline assignment: CDR1 MNHNY and CDR2 SVGAGI (reference sequence). V was pared by 7 bases and J by 0 bases, with 19 bases between. CDR3: CASNPVDSPSSYEQYF. The CDR3 DNA reads as TGTGCCAGCAACCCGGTCGACAGCCCTAGCTCCTACGAGCAGTACTTC.

The CDR3, as DNA: TGCAGCGTTGGAGGACAGGACCCGAACACTGAAGCTTTCTTT. This codes for CSVGGQDPNTEAFF. The chain has TRBV29-1 and TRBJ1-1; 7 bases line up with TRBD1. Germline V gives CDR1 SQVTM, CDR2 ANQGSEA. The CDR3 has 14 amino acids. The V and J ends lost 4 bases and 1 base, in that order; junction bases with no gene match: 6.

The V call is TRBV4-1, the J call TRBJ1-1; D possibly corresponds to TRBD1 (5 bases). The CDR3 has 14 residues. Germline V gives CDR1 MGHRA, CDR2 YSYEKL. V shed 3 bases and J shed 1 base, with 9 bases lying between them. CDR3 sequence: CASSHSGSNTEAFF. CDR3 DNA: TGCGCCAGCAGCCACTCAGGGTCGAACACTGAAGCTTTCTTT.

In this sample, this clonotype turned up a few times. The V and J genes are TRBV2 and TRBJ1-2; tentative D call: TRBD1 (5 bases). This CDR3 has 16 amino acids. V was pared by 3 bases and J by 6 bases, with 20 bases between. Per germline, CDR1 SNHLY and CDR2 FYNNEI. The DNA of the CDR3 is TGTGCCAGCAGTGAGGCTGGGACGGGGATCGGGGATGGCTACACCTTC. Translation gives CASSEAGTGIGDGYTF.

CDR3 loop: CSAKSGSTYEQYF. Written as DNA, the CDR3 is TGCAGTGCTAAGAGCGGGAGCACTTACGAGCAGTACTTC. V usage is TRBV20-1 and J usage is TRBJ2-4, with TRBD2 identical over 8 bases. The end of the DNA aligns better with TRBJ2-7, so the J call may be wrong. CDR3 length: 13 amino acids. CDR1 is DFQATT and CDR2 is SNEGSKA in the germline V gene (reference sequence).

This clonotype was found a few times. The V call is TRBV7-8, the J call TRBJ2-5; weak D call: TRBD1 (6 bases). V was clipped by 5 bases and J by 4 bases, with 11 bases between them. The CDR3 extends over 13 amino acids. CDR1 and CDR2 (germline): SGHVS, FQNEAQ. CDR3 amino acids: CASSMQGLETQYF. In DNA, the CDR3 is TGTGCCAGCAGCATGCAGGGGCTAGAGACCCAGTACTTC.

Of note for this clonotype: One base away lies a much larger clone, so this may be a sequencing read error. The chain combines TRBV7-9 with TRBJ2-7; 11 bases agree with TRBD2. The V segment lost 5 bases and the J segment 7 bases; nucleotides outside the gene matches: 10. Germline V gene sequence: CDR1 SEHNR, CDR2 FQNEAQ (reference sequence). The CDR3 consists of 15 residues. DNA for the CDR3: TGTGCCAGCAGCGCGACTAGCGGGGCCTACAATGAGCAGTACTTC. Amino acids: CASSATSGAYNEQYF.

Note on this clonotype: A much larger clone is a single base away; this may be a read error. The chain combines TRBV10-3 with TRBJ2-1; TRBD2 is a possible D gene (5 bases). V lost 8 bases, J lost 4 bases, and 9 bases lay in between. The CDR3 runs to 12 residues. The germline CDR1 and CDR2 sequences are ENHRY and SYGVKD. DNA of the CDR3: TGTGCCATCGAGGGCCAATACAATGAGCAGTTCTTC. Translation: CAIEGQYNEQFF.

Notes on this clonotype: At one end the junction does not follow the germline gene, possibly because of a read error. V gene TRBV18 combines with J gene TRBJ2-4; no reliable D call. The V gene's germline CDR1 is KGHSH and CDR2 LQKENI. The CDR3 runs to 11 residues. In nucleotides, the CDR3 is TGCAAGGTGGTAGCCAAAAACATTCAGTACTTC. Protein sequence: CKVVAKNIQYF. The full variable domain, its missing parts supplied by reference TRBV18 and TRBJ2-4, is NAGVMQNPRHLVRRRGQEARLRCSPMKGHSHVYWYRQLPEEGLKFMVYLQKENIIDESGMPKERFSAEFPKEGPSILRIQQVVRGDSAAYFCKVVAKNIQYFGAGTRLSVL.

This clonotype was seen at least ten times. The V call is TRBV7-2, the J call TRBJ2-1; D perhaps matches TRBD2 (6 bases). Germline values: CDR1 SGHTA, CDR2 FQGNSA. V was shortened by 5 bases and J by 10 bases, with 30 bases between the two germline ends. The CDR3 spans 18 residues. The CDR3 nucleotides read TGTGCCAGCAGCACTAGCCCCCTGCGGAGCGGCCCGTTATACGAGCAGTTCTTC. Translating it yields CASSTSPLRSGPLYEQFF.

This clonotype was detected many times. The V call is TRBV7-3, the J call TRBJ2-1; D call uncertain. Trimming pared 0 bases from V and 5 bases from J, leaving 5 bases between. Germline CDR1 is SGHTA and CDR2 is FQGTGA. The CDR3 runs to 13 residues. In DNA form, the CDR3 reads TGTGCCAGCAGCTTAACCTCGAACAATGAGCAGTTCTTC. It specifies CASSLTSNNEQFF.